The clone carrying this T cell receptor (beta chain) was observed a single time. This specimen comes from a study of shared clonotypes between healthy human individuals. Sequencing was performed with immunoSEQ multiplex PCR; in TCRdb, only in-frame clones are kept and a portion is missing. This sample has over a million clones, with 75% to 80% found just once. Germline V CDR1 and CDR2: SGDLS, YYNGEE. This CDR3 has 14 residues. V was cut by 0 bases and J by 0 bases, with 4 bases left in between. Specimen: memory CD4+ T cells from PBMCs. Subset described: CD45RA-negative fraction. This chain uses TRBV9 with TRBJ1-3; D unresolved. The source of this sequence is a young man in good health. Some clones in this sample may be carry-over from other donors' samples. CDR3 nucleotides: TGTGCCAGCAGCGTAGAAAACTCTGGAAACACCATATATTTT. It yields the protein CASSVENSGNTIYF.